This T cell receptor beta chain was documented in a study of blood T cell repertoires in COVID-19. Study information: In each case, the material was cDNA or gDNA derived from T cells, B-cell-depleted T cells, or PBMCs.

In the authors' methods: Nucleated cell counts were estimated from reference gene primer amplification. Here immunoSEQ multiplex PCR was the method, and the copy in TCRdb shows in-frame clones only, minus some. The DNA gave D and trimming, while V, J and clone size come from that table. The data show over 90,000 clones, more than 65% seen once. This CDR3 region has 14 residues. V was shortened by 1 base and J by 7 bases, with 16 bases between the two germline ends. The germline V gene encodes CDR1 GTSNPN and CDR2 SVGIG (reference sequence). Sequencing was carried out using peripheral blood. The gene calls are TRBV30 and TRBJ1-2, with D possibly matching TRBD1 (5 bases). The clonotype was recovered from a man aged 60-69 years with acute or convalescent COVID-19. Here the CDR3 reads CAWSGGSAGGGYTF. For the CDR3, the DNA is TGTGCCTGGAGTGGGGGCTCAGCCGGGGGTGGCTACACCTTC.